This TCR beta chain stems from a study of blood T cell repertoires in COVID-19 (TCRdb year 2020). Broadly, across the study: Collaborator samples came from the United States, Italy and Spain and covered acute and convalescent phases of COVID-19. The material from the prospective study consisted of cDNA or gDNA derived from T cells, B-cell-depleted T cells, or PBMCs. Deeply sampled blood TCRbeta repertoires from subjects exposed to, actively infected with, or recovered from COVID-19 were included in the dataset. The repertoires were made available in a free public database intended to serve as a resource for research on the immune response to SARS-CoV-2. Samples came from the ongoing ImmuneRACE study (first 160 participants) plus 1,254 subjects from 6 global collaborators. Nearly every sample came with metadata listing a de-identified subject ID, COVID-19 status, age in years and sex. HLA class I and class II types, where available, came from metadata supplied by the sample provider rather than from assay-based typing. The paper's findings and limits, for the study overall: The amount of clinical and demographic metadata varied by source and participant and was provided uncurated.

CDR1 is given as SEHNR and CDR2 as FQNEAQ, both from the germline V gene (reference sequence). The CDR3 holds 14 amino acids from the cysteine to the phenylalanine. Only CDR3 DNA remains: 42 bases, in frame from the first base. At the junction V is shortened by 2 bases and J by 8 bases; bases outside the gene matches: 7. Concerning this clone: The target of this receptor is not known. Base qualities are not at hand, and no much larger clone is one base apart.

In Seattle, one collaborating source enrolled patients while the infection was active and tracked those patients longitudinally over the course of disease. Collaborating institutions collected whole blood in K2EDTA tubes following their own protocols. For TCRbeta analysis, collaborators shipped samples in one of three forms: frozen whole blood, isolated PBMCs, or DNA extracted from either of those sample types. The immunoSEQ Assay, a bias-controlled multiplex PCR, was used to amplify TCRbeta CDR3 regions from genomic DNA. Per the authors' processing: Nucleated cell counts per sample were estimated from amplification of reference gene primers within the assay. To quantify the absolute abundance of each unique TCRbeta CDR3 rearrangement, sequence reads were collapsed and filtered. Productive Simpson clonality was computed per sample as the square root of Simpson's diversity index over productive rearrangements. The table comes from immuneACCESS by way of TCRdb, which keeps in-frame sequences with V and J called. Part of the clones is missing from these tables; in studies checked, under half for an unresolved V gene and the rest for unknown reasons. That table gives V, J and clone size, and the DNA gave D and trimming. In all, the sample holds 75,000 to 95,000 clones, and approximately 79% of those were seen once. Clones ranked in the top ten supply 3% to 4.5% of the sample.

Sample: peripheral blood. The source of this sequence is a man between 65 and 79 years old with COVID-19, enrolled during active disease. The chain is encoded by TRBV7-9 joined to TRBJ1-1, and TRBD1 matches 8 of the central bases. The DNA is TGTGCCAGCAGCTTAAGTGGACAGGGAGGAGAAGCTTTCTTT. Translated, this gives CASSLSGQGGEAFF.